The 30 T cell receptor beta chains presented below share a single source sample, sequenced in a study of identical twins (dated by TCRdb to 2016 to 2018). The method was 5' RACE. Sequencing took place on an Illumina HiSeq 2000. TCRdb reran the public reads through fastp at Q25 and MiXCR, keeping productive beta chains. All rows with the same CDR3 protein become a single entry with the most common DNA and genes. For this sample there are about 470,000 distinct CDR3 sequences; 20% to 25% appear just once. The leading ten clones occupy roughly 3% of the sample. These data were likewise used in another study, on T cells expressing NK-cell markers.

The sequenced sample was CD4+ T cells sorted from blood. Receptors were obtained from a young woman in good health.

V is TRBV27 and J is TRBJ1-5; D call uncertain. V was pared by 2 bases and J by 7 bases, with 9 bases between. The CDR3 loop spans 13 amino acids. Germline CDR1 MNHEY, CDR2 SMNVEV (reference sequence). The CDR3 sequence is CASSLKAGQPQHF. DNA for the CDR3: TGTGCCAGCAGTTTAAAGGCGGGCCAGCCCCAGCATTTT.

This clonotype occurred a few times. The genes are TRBV2 and TRBJ2-5; D perhaps matches TRBD2 (5 bases). The CDR3 covers 13 residues. Germline values: CDR1 SNHLY, CDR2 FYNNEI. V was clipped by 7 bases and J by 5 bases, with 14 bases between them. The chain's CDR3 is CASNGGLRETQYF. The CDR3 bases are TGTGCCAGCAATGGCGGGCTTAGGGAGACCCAGTACTTC.

The V call is TRBV7-2, the J call TRBJ2-7, with D uncertain. V lost 1 base, J lost 7 bases, and 11 bases lay in between. The CDR3 loop spans 13 amino acids. Germline CDR1 is SGHTA and CDR2 is FQGNSA. The CDR3 DNA follows: TGTGCCAGCAGCTTAGTTCTGTGGAGTGAGCAGTACTTC. Translating gives CASSLVLWSEQYF.

The chain recombines TRBV12-2 with TRBJ2-3; TRBD1 reflects the table's D call only, with no check against the DNA. TRBV12-2 is classified as a pseudogene. This CDR3 contains 15 residues. CDR3 loop: CASRLGQGVSDTQYF. CDR3 DNA sequence: TGTGCAAGTCGCTTGGGACAGGGGGTTTCAGATACGCAGTATTTT.

Only a few counts were recorded for this clonotype. This rearrangement joins TRBV5-1 to TRBJ2-2; possibly TRBD2 for D (5 bases). V shed 1 base and J shed 3 bases, with 13 bases lying between them. CDR1 is SGHRS and CDR2 is YFSETQ in the germline V gene. The CDR3 has 16 amino acids. In DNA form, the CDR3 reads TGCGCCAGCAGCTTGCTGGGCGGGTCGGACACCGGGGAGCTGTTTTTT. Amino acids: CASSLLGGSDTGELFF.

This clonotype was seen more than once but under ten times. The gene calls are TRBV5-8 and TRBJ1-5; D call uncertain. Looked up from germline, CDR1 is SGHTS and CDR2 is YDEGEE. Trimming removed 2 bases at V and 6 bases at J, with 6 bases between. The length of the CDR3 is 12 residues. The chain's CDR3 is CASSFSVQPQHF. The CDR3 region has the DNA TGTGCCAGCAGCTTCTCTGTTCAGCCCCAGCATTTT.

This clonotype was counted between two and nine times. The chain carries TRBV27 and TRBJ2-7, with TRBD2 matching 12 bases. J was trimmed by 3 bases and V by 6 bases; bases with no gene match: 6. CDR1 and CDR2 (germline): MNHEY, SMNVEV (reference sequence). This CDR3 is built from 15 residues. CDR3 sequence (DNA): TGTGCCAGCAGATTTCTAGCGGGAGGGGGCTACGAGCAGTACTTC. Amino acid sequence: CASRFLAGGGYEQYF.

This clonotype occurred many times. V gene TRBV7-2 combines with J gene TRBJ1-2; TRBD1 matches at 12 bases. V gave up 5 bases and J gave up 4 bases; unmatched junction bases: 5. The CDR3 has 15 residues. The germline CDR1 and CDR2 sequences are SGHTA and FQGNSA. This CDR3 reads CASSAGQGAAYGYTF. The CDR3 coding sequence is TGTGCCAGCAGCGCGGGACAGGGGGCGGCCTATGGCTACACCTTC. The variable domain in full, with the rest retrieved from reference TRBV7-2 and TRBJ1-2, is GAGVSQSPSNKVTEKGKDVELRCDPISGHTALYWYRQSLGQGLEFLIYFQGNSAPDKSGLPSDRFSAERTGGSVSTLTIQRTQQEDSAVYLCASSAGQGAAYGYTFGSGTRLTVV.

The V gene is TRBV12-3 or TRBV12-4, the J gene TRBJ1-1; no clear D gene. CDR3 length: 16 residues. Trimming took 0 bases from V and 2 from J, leaving 13 bases between them. As DNA, the CDR3 is TGTGCCAGCAGTTTAGCTGCCGGCAGGACCAACACTGAAGCTTTCTTT. Its protein product is CASSLAAGRTNTEAFF.

This clonotype was seen a handful of times. This chain uses TRBV12-3 or TRBV12-4 with TRBJ1-4, with D unresolved. The ends were cut back, 4 bases at V and 0 bases at J, with 12 bases in the middle. The CDR3 is made up of 16 amino acids. As DNA, the CDR3 is TGTGCCAGCAGTTCTCTCCCCCGAGCAACTAATGAAAAACTGTTTTTT. Translated, it gives CASSSLPRATNEKLFF.

This sequence joins TRBV5-1 and TRBJ2-1; 12 positions match TRBD2. Germline values: CDR1 SGHRS, CDR2 YFSETQ. The J segment lost 4 bases and the V segment lost 4 bases, leaving 3 bases of the junction unmatched. The CDR3 has 15 amino acids. The CDR3 sequence: CASSVTSGGYNEQFF. DNA for the CDR3: TGCGCCAGCAGCGTGACTAGCGGGGGTTACAATGAGCAGTTCTTC.

CDR3 region: CSVEEGGQLGGTQYF. CDR3 DNA: TGCAGCGTTGAAGAGGGGGGACAGCTAGGGGGGACCCAGTACTTC. The chain couples TRBV29-1 to TRBJ2-5; a weak D match, TRBD1 (7 bases). Trimming pared 0 bases from V and 7 bases from J, leaving 18 bases between. CDR1 SQVTM and CDR2 ANQGSEA come from the germline V gene. The CDR3 has 15 residues.

Only a few counts were recorded for this clonotype. The chain is built from TRBV7-2 and TRBJ2-7, with TRBD2 identical over 9 bases. The germline CDR1 and CDR2 sequences are SGHTA and FQGNSA. J lost 3 bases, V lost 5 bases, and 11 bases had no gene match. The CDR3 is 16 amino acids. CDR3 sequence (DNA): TGTGCCAGCAGCGCGGGCGGGACTAGCATCAACTACGAGCAGTACTTC. This translates into CASSAGGTSINYEQYF.

The chain couples TRBV4-1 to TRBJ1-5; D is unresolved. Trimming stripped 3 bases from V and 2 bases from J, with 8 bases between. This CDR3 is 14 amino acids long. Germline CDR1 and CDR2: MGHRA and YSYEKL. The CDR3 loop reads CASSHPGGNQPQHF. The CDR3 DNA sequence: TGCGCCAGCAGCCACCCCGGGGGCAATCAGCCCCAGCATTTT.

This clonotype appeared a few times. V and J are TRBV20-1 and TRBJ2-5; maybe TRBD1 (6 bases). Germline lookup yields CDR1 DFQATT and CDR2 SNEGSKA (reference sequence). Between the trimmed V and J ends, which lost 6 bases and 5 bases, there was a span of 19 bases. The CDR3 totals 14 residues. DNA for the CDR3: TGCAGTGCCAGACGACAGGTCCTGGGGGAGACCCAGTACTTC. Translating it yields CSARRQVLGETQYF.

This clonotype was seen a handful of times. The chain recombines TRBV20-1 with TRBJ1-1; no firm D call. V was pared by 0 bases and J by 8 bases, with 19 bases between. Germline V CDR1 and CDR2: DFQATT, SNEGSKA (reference sequence). This CDR3 has 15 amino acids. CDR3 region: CSARDLGMGNREAFF. CDR3 nucleotides: TGCAGTGCTAGAGATCTAGGTATGGGAAACCGGGAAGCTTTCTTT.

This clonotype appeared many times. This chain connects TRBV5-5 to TRBJ2-7; 8 positions agree with TRBD1. Trimming removed 4 bases from V and 2 bases from J; junction bases left unmatched: 8. There are 15 residues in the CDR3. The V gene's germline CDR1 is SGHKS and CDR2 YYEKEE (reference sequence). The CDR3 sequence: CASSITGQGPYEQYF. The CDR3 coding sequence is TGTGCCAGCAGCATAACAGGACAGGGTCCCTACGAGCAGTACTTC. Full variable domain (rest looked up from reference TRBV5-5 and TRBJ2-7): DAGVTQSPTHLIKTRGQQVTLRCSPISGHKSVSWYQQVLGQGPQFIFQYYEKEERGRGNFPDRFSARQFPNYSSELNVNALLLGDSALYLCASSITGQGPYEQYFGPGTRLTVT.

This clonotype has at least ten counts. The chain has TRBV5-1 and TRBJ2-2; 14 nucleotides match TRBD2. Per the germline V gene, CDR1 is SGHRS and CDR2 is YFSETQ. Trimming removed 0 bases from V and 5 bases from J; junction bases left unmatched: 3. The CDR3 length is 17 residues. CDR3 in DNA: TGCGCCAGCAGCTTGGGGGGACTAGCGGGAGTTACCGGGGAGCTGTTTTTT. It specifies CASSLGGLAGVTGELFF.

The table lists this clonotype with a few counts. The chain links TRBV6-2 or TRBV6-3 to TRBJ1-5; D uncertain. The CDR3 spans 12 residues. CDR1 and CDR2 from the germline V gene are MNHEY and SVGEGT. Trimming took 0 bases from V and 7 from J, leaving 4 bases between them. The CDR3 is CASSYSPQPQHF. DNA of the CDR3: TGTGCCAGCAGTTACTCGCCCCAGCCCCAGCATTTT.

This chain joins TRBV20-1 and TRBJ2-7; 8 nucleotides align to TRBD2. Unmatched junction bases numbered 9, after V lost 5 bases and J lost 0 bases. The germline V gene encodes CDR1 DFQATT and CDR2 SNEGSKA (reference sequence). The CDR3 totals 15 residues. In nucleotides, the CDR3 is TGCAGTGCTGGGCGGCGAGCGGGGGACTCCTACGAGCAGTACTTC. Protein sequence: CSAGRRAGDSYEQYF.

This clonotype was detected a few times. The chain uses TRBV5-1 and TRBJ2-1; TRBD1 matches 10 bases. Germline loops: CDR1 SGHRS, CDR2 YFSETQ. This CDR3 is 14 amino acids long. Losses at the gene ends were 4 bases for V and 6 bases for J; bases not matched to a gene: 4. The CDR3 loop is CASSHGQGGNEQFF. The CDR3 DNA sequence: TGCGCCAGCAGCCACGGACAGGGGGGCAATGAGCAGTTCTTC.

This chain links TRBV7-2 with TRBJ2-1; 8 bases align to TRBD2. The germline gives CDR1 SGHTA, CDR2 FQGNSA. V lost 5 bases and J lost 10; bases outside the gene matches: 4. The CDR3 has 12 residues. CDR3 loop: CASSPVAGEQFF. The CDR3, as DNA: TGTGCCAGCAGCCCCGTAGCGGGAGAGCAGTTCTTC.

This clonotype was observed a handful of times. V is TRBV6-5 and J is TRBJ2-1; D possibly corresponds to TRBD1 (6 bases). Per the germline V gene, CDR1 is MNHEY and CDR2 is SVGAGI. CDR3 length: 16 residues. With 3 bases removed from V and 0 bases from J, the gap between germline ends came to 12 bases. This CDR3 reads CASSYGGGSSYNEQFF. CDR3 in DNA: TGTGCCAGCAGTTATGGGGGCGGAAGCTCCTACAATGAGCAGTTCTTC.

The chain joins TRBV7-8 to TRBJ2-2, with TRBD2 matching over 9 bases. This CDR3 comprises 16 residues. Germline values: CDR1 SGHVS, CDR2 FQNEAQ. V was pared by 4 bases and J by 6 bases, with 9 bases of the junction left unmatched. CDR3 nucleotide sequence: TGTGCCAGCAGCTCCGGACTAGCGAGAGGACCCGGGGAGCTGTTTTTT. It is translated as CASSSGLARGPGELFF.

This clonotype appeared a few times. The gene calls are TRBV28 and TRBJ1-5; D might be TRBD1 (6 bases). This CDR3 is 14 amino acids long. CDR1 and CDR2 from the germline V gene are MDHEN and SYDVKM. V lost 5 bases, J lost 4 bases, and 12 bases lay in between. CDR3 DNA: TGTGCCAGCAGTATAGGACAGCCTAATCAGCCCCAGCATTTT. It specifies CASSIGQPNQPQHF.

This clonotype came up a few times. The rearrangement links TRBV3-1 to TRBJ2-7; 10 bases map to TRBD1. The ends lost 5 bases at V and 2 bases at J; junction bases unmatched: 9. Germline V gene data show CDR1 as LGHDT and CDR2 as YNNKEL (reference sequence). This CDR3 is built from 16 residues. The CDR3 DNA follows: TGTGCCAGCAGCAAAACCGGGACAGGGGCCCCCTACGAGCAGTACTTC. Translating it yields CASSKTGTGAPYEQYF.

This clonotype came up many times. This CDR3 is CASILSYEQYF. The CDR3 bases are TGTGCCAGCATTCTCTCCTACGAGCAGTACTTC. The chain is built from TRBV2 and TRBJ2-7, with no clear D. This CDR3 contains 11 residues. CDR1 and CDR2 from the germline V gene are SNHLY and FYNNEI. Deletions cut 7 bases from V and 0 bases from J, with 4 bases between.

V usage is TRBV7-2 and J usage is TRBJ2-3, with D perhaps matching TRBD1 (5 bases). This CDR3 is built from 15 residues. Germline V gives CDR1 SGHTA, CDR2 FQGNSA. The V gene lost 1 base and the J gene lost 4 bases, with 12 bases spanning the gap. This CDR3 reads CASSLVSGSSDTQYF. The CDR3 DNA reads TGTGCCAGCAGCTTAGTGTCAGGGTCTTCAGATACGCAGTATTTT. The variable domain in full, completed from reference TRBV7-2 and TRBJ2-3, reads GAGVSQSPSNKVTEKGKDVELRCDPISGHTALYWYRQSLGQGLEFLIYFQGNSAPDKSGLPSDRFSAERTGGSVSTLTIQRTQQEDSAVYLCASSLVSGSSDTQYFGPGTRLTVL.

This clonotype was seen more than once but under ten times. The chain joins TRBV5-1 to TRBJ2-1; a weak D match, TRBD2 (5 bases). CDR3 length: 16 residues. Germline V CDR1 and CDR2: SGHRS, YFSETQ. Trimming removed 4 bases from V and 0 bases from J, with 14 bases in between. CDR3 sequence reads: CASSDQTRGSYNEQFF. CDR3 DNA sequence: TGCGCCAGCAGCGACCAGACCCGGGGCTCCTACAATGAGCAGTTCTTC.

The sample holds a few counts of this clonotype. The chain recombines TRBV20-1 with TRBJ2-2; 7 bases are shared with TRBD2. The CDR3 runs 14 residues. Trimming cost V 0 bases and J 6 bases; bases outside gene matches: 4. Germline V gene data show CDR1 as DFQATT and CDR2 as SNEGSKA (reference sequence). CDR3 in DNA: TGCAGTGCTAGAGATCCAGCGGGACCCGGGGAGCTGTTTTTT. This encodes CSARDPAGPGELFF.